This TCR beta chain was found in a study of blood T cell repertoires in COVID-19. Only in-frame clones appear in the TCRdb table, and some are missing; sequencing was by immunoSEQ multiplex PCR. The sample consists of roughly 30,000 clones, less than 85% of them appearing once. The CDR3 totals 14 residues. Germline CDR1 reads KGHSH; CDR2 reads LQKENI. Trimming shortened V by 6 bases and J by 3 bases, and 14 bases separated the two germline ends. V and J are TRBV18 and TRBJ1-1; TRBD1 is a possible D gene (5 bases). The TCR originated in a human donor with acute or convalescent COVID-19. The donor label of this sample is uncertain. The specimen was peripheral blood. The CDR3 bases are TGTGCCAGCTCCGGGCGGGGGGGACACACTGAAGCTTTCTTT. Its translation is CASSGRGGHTEAFF.